This T cell receptor beta chain emerged from a study of cytomegalovirus exposure and HLA in healthy donors. Looking at the study overall: Early released data comprised about 90 million unique TCRs from HLA-typed donors.

The CDR3 is made up of 15 amino acids. V was pared by 2 bases and J by 6 bases, with 7 bases of the junction left unmatched. The germline gives CDR1 SGHDT, CDR2 YYEEEE. The PCR made use of 60 Vbeta and 13 Jbeta primers. Libraries were prepared by immunoSEQ multiplex PCR; TCRdb keeps only in-frame clonotypes and omits some of them. The sample carries about 150,000 clones, 65% to 75% recorded once. In the case of this clone: The sample contains more than one DNA sequence encoding this CDR3.

The chain links TRBV5-6 to TRBJ1-5, with 8 bases that match TRBD1. The sequence came from a man aged 30 to 39 in good health and CMV-seronegative. The sequencing input was PBMCs. The chain's CDR3 is CASSLGQGAGQPQHF. Here the CDR3 DNA reads TGTGCCAGCAGCTTAGGGCAGGGGGCAGGTCAGCCCCAGCATTTT.